This T cell receptor (beta chain) is drawn from a study of blood T cells in healthy people across ages. V trimming: 1 base; J trimming: 6 bases; junction bases outside the gene matches: 6. The CDR3 contains 16 residues. Germline CDR1 LGHNA, CDR2 YNFKEQ. Combining a sample-barcoded 5' primer with a J-beta primer mix, a second PCR ran for about 6 to 11 cycles. TCRdb re-called the 5' RACE reads through MiXCR, storing one row per CDR3 protein. This table has over 1,200,000 distinct CDR3 sequences, almost 60% appearing once. This TCR was recovered from a man in his late teens or twenties in good health. The chain couples TRBV4-2 to TRBJ2-1; 10 bases line up with TRBD1. Sample: blood. CDR3 loop: CASSQGPGQGSNEQFF. CDR3 nucleotides: TGTGCCAGCAGCCAAGGACCGGGACAGGGGTCCAATGAGCAGTTCTTC.